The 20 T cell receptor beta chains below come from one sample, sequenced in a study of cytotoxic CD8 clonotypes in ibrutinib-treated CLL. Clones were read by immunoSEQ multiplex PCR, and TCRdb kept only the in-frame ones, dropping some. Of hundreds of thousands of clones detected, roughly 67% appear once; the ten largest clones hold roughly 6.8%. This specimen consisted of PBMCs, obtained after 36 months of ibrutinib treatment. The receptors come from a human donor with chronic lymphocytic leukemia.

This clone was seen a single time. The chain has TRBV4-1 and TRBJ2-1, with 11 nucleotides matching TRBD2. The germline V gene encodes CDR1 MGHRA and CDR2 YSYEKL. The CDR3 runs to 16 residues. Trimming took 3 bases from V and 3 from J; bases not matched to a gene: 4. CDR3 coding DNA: TGCGCCAGCAGCCAGGCACTAGCGGGGGTCTACAATGAGCAGTTCTTC. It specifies CASSQALAGVYNEQFF.

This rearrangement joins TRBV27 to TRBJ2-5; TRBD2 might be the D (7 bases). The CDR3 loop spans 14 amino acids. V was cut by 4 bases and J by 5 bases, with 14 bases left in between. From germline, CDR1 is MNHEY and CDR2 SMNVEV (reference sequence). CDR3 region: CASSYGGADETQYF. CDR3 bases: TGTGCCAGCAGTTATGGGGGGGCCGATGAGACCCAGTACTTC.

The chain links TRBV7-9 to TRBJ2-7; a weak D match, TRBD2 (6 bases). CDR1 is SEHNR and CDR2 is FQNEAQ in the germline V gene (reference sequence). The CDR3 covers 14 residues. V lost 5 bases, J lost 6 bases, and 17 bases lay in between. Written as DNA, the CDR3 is TGTGCCAGCAGCCGCGGGACTCTGGCTAGCGAGCAGTACTTC. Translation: CASSRGTLASEQYF. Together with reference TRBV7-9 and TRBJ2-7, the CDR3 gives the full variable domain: DTGVSQNPRHKITKRGQNVTFRCDPISEHNRLYWYRQTLGQGPEFLTYFQNEAQLEKSRLLSDRFSAERPKGSFSTLEIQRTEQGDSAMYLCASSRGTLASEQYFGPGTRLTVT.

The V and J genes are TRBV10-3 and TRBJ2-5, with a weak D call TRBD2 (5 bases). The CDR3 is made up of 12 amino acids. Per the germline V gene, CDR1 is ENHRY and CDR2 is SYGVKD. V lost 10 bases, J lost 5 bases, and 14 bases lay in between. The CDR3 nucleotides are TGTGCCAGCAGCCCCTCGGGGGAGACCCAGTACTTC. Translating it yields CASSPSGETQYF.

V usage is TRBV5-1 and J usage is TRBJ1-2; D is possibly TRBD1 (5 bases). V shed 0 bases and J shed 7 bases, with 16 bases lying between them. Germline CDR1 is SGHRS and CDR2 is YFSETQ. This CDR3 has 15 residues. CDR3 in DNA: TGCGCCAGCAGCTTGGCCTTTAGGGGCCAAGGTGGCTACACCTTC. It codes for CASSLAFRGQGGYTF.

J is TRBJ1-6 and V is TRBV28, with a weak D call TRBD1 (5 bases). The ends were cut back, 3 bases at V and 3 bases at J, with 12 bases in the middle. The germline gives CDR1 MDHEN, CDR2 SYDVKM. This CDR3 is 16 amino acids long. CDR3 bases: TGTGCCAGCAGTTTCGTAAGGGGCTTCTATAATTCACCCCTCCACTTT. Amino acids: CASSFVRGFYNSPLHF.

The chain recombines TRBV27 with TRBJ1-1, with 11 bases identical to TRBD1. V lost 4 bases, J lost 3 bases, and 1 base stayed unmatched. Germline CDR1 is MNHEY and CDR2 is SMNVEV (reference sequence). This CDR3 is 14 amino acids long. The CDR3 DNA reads TGTGCCAGCAGTTGGGGACAGGGGGACACTGAAGCTTTCTTT. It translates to CASSWGQGDTEAFF.

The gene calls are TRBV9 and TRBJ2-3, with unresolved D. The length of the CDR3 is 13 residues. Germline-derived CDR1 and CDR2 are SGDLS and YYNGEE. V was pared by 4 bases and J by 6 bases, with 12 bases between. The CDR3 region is CASSILSADTQYF. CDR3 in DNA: TGTGCCAGCAGCATATTGTCCGCGGATACGCAGTATTTT.

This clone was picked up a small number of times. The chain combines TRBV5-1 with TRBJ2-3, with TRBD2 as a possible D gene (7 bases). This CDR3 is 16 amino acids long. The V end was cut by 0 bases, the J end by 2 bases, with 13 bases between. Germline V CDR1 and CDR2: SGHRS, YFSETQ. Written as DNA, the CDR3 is TGCGCCAGCAGCTTGGTTCCGGGGGGCACCACAGATACGCAGTATTTT. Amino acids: CASSLVPGGTTDTQYF.

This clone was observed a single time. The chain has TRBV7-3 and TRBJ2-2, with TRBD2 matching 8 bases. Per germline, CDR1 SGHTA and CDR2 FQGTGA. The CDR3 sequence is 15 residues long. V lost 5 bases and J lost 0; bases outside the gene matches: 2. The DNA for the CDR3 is TGTGCCAGCAGCGGGACTAGGGCGAACACCGGGGAGCTGTTTTTT. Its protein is CASSGTRANTGELFF.

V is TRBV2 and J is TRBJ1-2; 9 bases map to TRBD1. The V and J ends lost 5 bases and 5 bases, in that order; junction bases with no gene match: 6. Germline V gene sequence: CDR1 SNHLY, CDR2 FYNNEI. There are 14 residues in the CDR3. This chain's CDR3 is CASSPDRGSYGYTF. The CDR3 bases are TGTGCCAGCAGTCCGGACAGGGGCTCGTATGGCTACACCTTC.

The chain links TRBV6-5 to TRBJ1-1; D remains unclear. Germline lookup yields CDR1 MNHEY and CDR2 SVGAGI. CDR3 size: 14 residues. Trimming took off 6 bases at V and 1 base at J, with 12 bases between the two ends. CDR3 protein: CASRLAERNTEAFF. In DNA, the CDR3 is TGTGCCAGCAGATTAGCGGAGAGGAACACTGAAGCTTTCTTT.

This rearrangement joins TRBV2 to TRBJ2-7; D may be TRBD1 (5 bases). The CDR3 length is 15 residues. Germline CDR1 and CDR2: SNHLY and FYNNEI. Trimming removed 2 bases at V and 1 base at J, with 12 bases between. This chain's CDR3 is CASSERQSNSYEQYF. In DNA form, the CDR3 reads TGTGCCAGCAGTGAACGACAGTCGAATTCCTACGAGCAGTACTTC. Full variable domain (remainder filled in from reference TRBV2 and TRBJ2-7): EPEVTQTPSHQVTQMGQEVILRCVPISNHLYFYWYRQILGQKVEFLVSFYNNEISEKSEIFDDQFSVERPDGSNFTLKIRSTKLEDSAMYFCASSERQSNSYEQYFGPGTRLTVT.

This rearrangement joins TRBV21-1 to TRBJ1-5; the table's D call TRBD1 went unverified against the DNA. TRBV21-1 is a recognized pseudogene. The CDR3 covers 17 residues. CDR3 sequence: CASRSGQTVRCDQPQHF. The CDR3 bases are TGTGCCAGCAGATCGGGACAGACCGTAAGGTGTGATCAGCCCCAGCATTTT.

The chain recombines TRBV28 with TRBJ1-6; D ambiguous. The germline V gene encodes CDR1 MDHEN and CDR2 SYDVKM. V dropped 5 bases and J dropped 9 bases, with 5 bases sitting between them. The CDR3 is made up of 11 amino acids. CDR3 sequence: CASSISSPLHF. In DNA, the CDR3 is TGTGCCAGCAGTATAAGTTCACCCCTCCACTTT.

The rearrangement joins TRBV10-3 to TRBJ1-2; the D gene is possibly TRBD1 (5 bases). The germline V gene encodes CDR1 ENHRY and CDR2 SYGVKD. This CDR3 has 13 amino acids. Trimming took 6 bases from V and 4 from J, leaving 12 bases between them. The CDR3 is CAIRGTETYGYTF. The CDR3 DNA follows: TGTGCCATCAGAGGGACCGAGACCTATGGCTACACCTTC.

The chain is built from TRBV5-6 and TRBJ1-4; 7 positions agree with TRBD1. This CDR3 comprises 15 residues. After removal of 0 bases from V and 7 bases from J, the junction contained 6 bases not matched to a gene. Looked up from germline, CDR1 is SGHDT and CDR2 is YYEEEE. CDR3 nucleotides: TGTGCCAGCAGCTTGGTTGTGACAGGGAGTGAAAAACTGTTTTTT. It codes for CASSLVVTGSEKLFF.

CDR3 nucleotide sequence: TGTGCCAGCAGCCCCATCGTCCTCGACACCGGGGAGCTGTTTTTT. Protein product: CASSPIVLDTGELFF. The chain joins TRBV9 to TRBJ2-2; the D is unclear. This CDR3 spans 15 amino acids. Germline V gene sequence: CDR1 SGDLS, CDR2 YYNGEE. V was pared by 4 bases and J by 3 bases, with 13 bases between.

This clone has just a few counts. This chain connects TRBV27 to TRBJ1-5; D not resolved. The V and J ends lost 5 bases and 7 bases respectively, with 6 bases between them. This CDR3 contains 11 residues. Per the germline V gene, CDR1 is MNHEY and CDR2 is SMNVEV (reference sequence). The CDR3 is CASSGRQPQHF. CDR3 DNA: TGTGCCAGCAGTGGGAGGCAGCCCCAGCATTTT.

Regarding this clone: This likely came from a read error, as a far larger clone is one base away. The CDR3 DNA reads TGTGCCAGCAGCTTAGGACAGAAATACGAGCAGTACTTC. It specifies CASSLGQKYEQYF. The chain recombines TRBV7-2 with TRBJ2-7; D might be TRBD1 (5 bases). CDR1 SGHTA and CDR2 FQGNSA come from the germline V gene. The CDR3 runs to 13 residues. Trimming took 1 base from V and 4 from J, leaving 8 bases between them.